This section outlines one T cell receptor beta chain sequence together with its context. Its antigen remains unidentified. These data belong to a study of T cell repertoires in cytomegalovirus infection. Study-wide findings and caveats: The ex vivo response was dominated by HLA-C-restricted CMV-specific TCR beta clonotypes.

TCRdb re-derived calls from the reads in MiXCR, one entry per CDR3 protein. This table has 80,000 or so distinct CDR3 sequences, roughly 40% appearing once. The V and J ends lost 6 bases and 5 bases respectively, with 11 bases between them. CDR3 size: 12 residues. The chain employs TRBV12-3 or TRBV12-4 and TRBJ2-7, with TRBD2 as a possible D gene (5 bases). This TCR was sampled from a human donor in good health (CMV status not recorded). Some clones in this sample may be carry-over from other donors' samples. The sequenced sample was CD8+ T cells from cultured PBMCs, obtained from culture after CMV antigen stimulation. This CDR3 reads CASSHDGNEQYF. The CDR3 DNA follows: TGTGCCAGCAGCCACGACGGGAACGAGCAGTACTTC.